These 23 T cell receptor beta chains were sequenced from one sample in a study of neoadjuvant anti-PD-1 for oral cavity cancer. TCRdb's copy holds only in-frame clones and misses some; the assay was immunoSEQ multiplex PCR. The sample holds about 68,000 clones, approximately 84% seen once. Described time point: after neoadjuvant nivolumab, at surgical resection. Material: PBMCs, obtained after nivolumab (anti-PD-1) treatment. These TCRs come from a person aged 40 to 85 with oral cavity squamous cell carcinoma.

The chain employs TRBV27 and TRBJ2-7; no clear D gene. The germline V and J ends were trimmed by 5 bases and 3 bases, with 14 bases remaining between them. Germline lookup yields CDR1 MNHEY and CDR2 SMNVEV (reference sequence). This CDR3 is 14 amino acids long. CDR3 residues: CASSTSDTFYEQYF. The CDR3 DNA sequence: TGTGCCAGCAGTACCTCAGACACGTTCTACGAGCAGTACTTC.

This rearrangement joins TRBV5-1 to TRBJ1-1, with D possibly TRBD1 on 6 matching bases. CDR3 size: 16 residues. Germline V lookup: CDR1 SGHRS, CDR2 YFSETQ. V lost 4 bases, J lost 0 bases, and 16 bases lay in between. The DNA of the CDR3 is TGCGCCAGCAGCGTAACCACCGGGACAATGAACACTGAAGCTTTCTTT. It encodes CASSVTTGTMNTEAFF. The whole variable domain, filled in from reference TRBV5-1 and TRBJ1-1, reads KAGVTQTPRYLIKTRGQQVTLSCSPISGHRSVSWYQQTPGQGLQFLFEYFSETQRNKGNFPGRFSGRQFSNSRSEMNVSTLELGDSALYLCASSVTTGTMNTEAFFGQGTRLTVV.

This clone has just one count. The chain couples TRBV5-1 to TRBJ2-6, with 7 nucleotides matching TRBD1. Germline trimming cut 0 bases from V and 0 bases from J; bases unmatched to any gene: 3. Per germline, CDR1 SGHRS and CDR2 YFSETQ. The CDR3 loop spans 17 amino acids. The CDR3 DNA is TGCGCCAGCAGCTTGGGGGACAGTACCTCTGGGGCCAACGTCCTGACTTTC. Amino acids: CASSLGDSTSGANVLTF.

The rearrangement joins TRBV27 to TRBJ2-7; D perhaps matches TRBD2 (5 bases). The CDR3 sequence is 13 residues long. CDR1 and CDR2 from the germline V gene are MNHEY and SMNVEV (reference sequence). V was pared by 2 bases and J by 2 bases, with 7 bases between. The CDR3 region is CASSLRETYEQYF. In nucleotides, the CDR3 is TGTGCCAGCAGTTTAAGGGAGACCTACGAGCAGTACTTC.

The V gene is TRBV7-2, the J gene TRBJ2-2, with a tentative D call TRBD2 (6 bases). The germline V gene has CDR1 SGHTA and CDR2 FQGNSA. The germline V and J ends were trimmed by 1 base and 7 bases, with 10 bases remaining between them. This CDR3 region has 14 residues. The CDR3 spells CASSLGGTDGELFF. CDR3 DNA: TGTGCCAGCAGCTTAGGCGGGACCGACGGGGAGCTGTTTTTT. Combining the CDR3 with reference TRBV7-2 and TRBJ2-2 gives the whole variable domain GAGVSQSPSNKVTEKGKDVELRCDPISGHTALYWYRQSLGQGLEFLIYFQGNSAPDKSGLPSDRFSAERTGGSVSTLTIQRTQQEDSAVYLCASSLGGTDGELFFGEGSRLTVL.

This chain connects TRBV19 to TRBJ2-7, with D tentatively TRBD1 (5 bases). This CDR3 contains 13 residues. Germline V lookup: CDR1 LNHDA, CDR2 SQIVND (reference sequence). V was clipped by 5 bases and J by 1 base, with 9 bases between them. CDR3: CASSFQGSYEQYF. The CDR3 nucleotides read TGTGCCAGTAGTTTTCAGGGATCCTACGAGCAGTACTTC.

This rearrangement joins TRBV27 to TRBJ1-2; 10 nucleotides align to TRBD1. Looked up from germline, CDR1 is MNHEY and CDR2 is SMNVEV (reference sequence). V lost 5 bases to trimming and J lost 8 bases; unmatched junction nucleotides: 17. The CDR3 contains 17 residues. CDR3 amino acids: CASSPQGQGLPLGGYTF. The CDR3, as DNA: TGTGCCAGCAGTCCACAGGGACAGGGGCTTCCGTTAGGGGGCTACACCTTC.

The rearrangement joins TRBV19 to TRBJ1-4, with 7 bases that match TRBD1. Germline V lookup: CDR1 LNHDA, CDR2 SQIVND (reference sequence). Trimming cost V 3 bases and J 3 bases; bases outside gene matches: 4. There are 15 residues in the CDR3. CDR3 bases: TGTGCCAGTAGTATCATGGACAGGTCTAATGAAAAACTGTTTTTT. Translation: CASSIMDRSNEKLFF.

CDR3: CASRSRGSQDEQFF. The CDR3 bases are TGTGCCAGCCGCTCGCGGGGGAGTCAGGATGAGCAGTTCTTC. This chain uses TRBV27 with TRBJ2-1; 7 nucleotides line up with TRBD2. Trimming took 8 bases from V and 8 from J; bases not matched to a gene: 12. The CDR3 totals 14 residues. Germline lookup yields CDR1 MNHEY and CDR2 SMNVEV (reference sequence).

The rearrangement joins TRBV11-2 to TRBJ2-5; the match to TRBD1 covers 10 bases. V shed 2 bases and J 5 bases; nucleotides not matched to a gene: 5. Looked up from germline, CDR1 is SGHAT and CDR2 is FQNNGV. The CDR3 covers 15 residues. The CDR3 is CASSLTPGQGETQYF. Written as DNA, the CDR3 is TGTGCCAGCAGCTTAACCCCGGGACAGGGGGAGACCCAGTACTTC.

The chain employs TRBV19 and TRBJ2-3; D not certain. This CDR3 region has 14 residues. Trimming took 5 bases from V and 4 from J, leaving 13 bases between them. Germline assignment: CDR1 LNHDA and CDR2 SQIVND (reference sequence). The CDR3 nucleotides read TGTGCCAGTAGTCTACGTGATACATCAGATACGCAGTATTTT. This sequence encodes CASSLRDTSDTQYF.

V is TRBV10-3 and J is TRBJ2-7; D uncertain. V was cut by 2 bases and J by 5 bases, with 13 bases left in between. Germline lookup yields CDR1 ENHRY and CDR2 SYGVKD. The CDR3 extends over 14 amino acids. The CDR3 is CAISEDRVVDEQYF. The CDR3 DNA sequence: TGTGCCATCAGTGAGGACCGAGTCGTGGACGAGCAGTACTTC.

The chain joins TRBV29-1 to TRBJ1-1; possibly TRBD1 for D (5 bases). Per germline, CDR1 SQVTM and CDR2 ANQGSEA. The CDR3 loop spans 13 amino acids. The germline V and J ends were trimmed by 6 bases and 3 bases, with 14 bases remaining between them. CDR3 DNA sequence: TGCAGCGTCCGGCTGGGGGAACACACTGAAGCTTTCTTT. Protein sequence: CSVRLGEHTEAFF.

A single count supports this clone. V gene TRBV25-1 combines with J gene TRBJ2-3; 9 bases agree with TRBD1. The CDR3 has 15 residues. V was clipped by 2 bases and J by 4 bases; unmatched bases: 4. Germline V gives CDR1 MGHDK, CDR2 SYGVNS. The CDR3 loop is CASSEGDRAADTQYF. In DNA, the CDR3 is TGTGCCAGCAGTGAAGGGGACAGGGCGGCAGATACGCAGTATTTT.

The chain uses TRBV4-1 and TRBJ1-4, with D perhaps matching TRBD1 (5 bases). Germline V gene sequence: CDR1 MGHRA, CDR2 YSYEKL. The V end was cut by 0 bases, the J end by 4 bases, with 12 bases between. CDR3 length: 16 amino acids. CDR3 sequence: CASSQDPGRNNEKLFF. CDR3 nucleotide sequence: TGCGCCAGCAGCCAAGATCCGGGACGGAATAATGAAAAACTGTTTTTT.

This clone appeared a single time. This chain connects TRBV2 to TRBJ2-3; maybe TRBD2 (6 bases). Between the trimmed V and J ends, which lost 8 bases and 3 bases, there was a span of 9 bases. Germline loops: CDR1 SNHLY, CDR2 FYNNEI. This CDR3 region has 12 residues. In DNA, the CDR3 is TGTGCCAGCGGGGGACTGACAGATACGCAGTATTTT. This gives the protein CASGGLTDTQYF.

The J gene is TRBJ2-1, the V gene TRBV29-1, with 10 bases matching TRBD2. The V and J ends lost 5 bases and 0 bases, in that order; junction bases with no gene match: 7. The germline V gene encodes CDR1 SQVTM and CDR2 ANQGSEA. The CDR3 is 16 amino acids. Here the CDR3 DNA reads TGCAGCGTTCATTTCGAGCGGGAGGGCTCCTACAATGAGCAGTTCTTC. As protein: CSVHFEREGSYNEQFF.

The CDR3 here is CASRREGSGEQYF. The CDR3 DNA sequence: TGTGCCAGTAGACGGGAGGGTAGCGGTGAGCAGTACTTC. V usage is TRBV19 and J usage is TRBJ2-7, with 8 bases that match TRBD2. The CDR3 totals 13 residues. The junction had 8 bases not matched to a gene; V was cut back by 6 bases and J by 7 bases. Germline lookup yields CDR1 LNHDA and CDR2 SQIVND (reference sequence).

The rearrangement uses TRBV6-5 and TRBJ2-7; tentative D call: TRBD2 (5 bases). Germline CDR1 is MNHEY and CDR2 is SVGAGI. V dropped 6 bases and J dropped 0 bases, with 15 bases sitting between them. The CDR3 loop spans 15 amino acids. The CDR3 sequence: CASSQAAGSSYEQYF. CDR3 nucleotides: TGTGCCAGCAGCCAAGCGGCAGGTAGCTCCTACGAGCAGTACTTC.

V is TRBV11-3 and J is TRBJ2-2; the match to TRBD1 covers 8 bases. The CDR3 is made up of 17 amino acids. V lost 4 bases, J lost 1 base, and 8 bases stayed unmatched. The germline V gene has CDR1 SGHNT and CDR2 YENEEA. In nucleotides, the CDR3 is TGTGCCAGCAGCTCCGGGACAGGCCGTGGGAACACCGGGGAGCTGTTTTTT. This sequence encodes CASSSGTGRGNTGELFF. The variable domain in full, with the rest retrieved from reference TRBV11-3 and TRBJ2-2, is EAGVVQSPRYKIIEKKQPVAFWCNPISGHNTLYWYLQNLGQGPELLIRYENEEAVDDSQLPKDRFSAERLKGVDSTLKIQPAELGDSAVYLCASSSGTGRGNTGELFFGEGSRLTVL.

This chain joins TRBV29-1 and TRBJ2-7; D not certain. CDR3 length equals 14 residues. CDR1 SQVTM and CDR2 ANQGSEA come from the germline V gene. V lost 0 bases to trimming and J lost 0 bases, with 9 bases between them. CDR3 nucleotides: TGCAGCGTTGAAGATCAGCAAAGCTCCTACGAGCAGTACTTC. This sequence encodes CSVEDQQSSYEQYF.

The rearrangement uses TRBV19 and TRBJ2-1, with 13 positions matching TRBD2. CDR1 is LNHDA and CDR2 is SQIVND in the germline V gene (reference sequence). Trimming took 1 base from V and 9 from J; bases not matched to a gene: 3. The CDR3 is 15 amino acids. In DNA, the CDR3 is TGTGCCAGTAGTATAGGGACTAGCGGGAGTGCTGAGCAGTTCTTC. As protein: CASSIGTSGSAEQFF.

The chain uses TRBV11-2 and TRBJ2-1, with TRBD2 identical over 11 bases. The CDR3 covers 15 residues. J lost 2 bases, V lost 5 bases, and 2 bases had no gene match. Germline CDR1 is SGHAT and CDR2 is FQNNGV. The chain's CDR3 is CASSVTSGTYNEQFF. CDR3 DNA sequence: TGTGCCAGCAGCGTGACTAGCGGGACCTACAATGAGCAGTTCTTC.